These 22 T cell receptor beta chains originate from one sample sequenced in a study of blood T cell repertoires in COVID-19. TCRdb's table, derived via immunoSEQ multiplex PCR, lists solely in-frame clones and lacks some. Among around 52,000 clones listed, roughly 87% were seen once. The sequenced material came from peripheral blood. Receptor source: a woman aged 80 or older with COVID-19, enrolled during active disease.

The chain employs TRBV5-1 and TRBJ2-7; 7 bases agree with TRBD2. V shed 1 base and J 5 bases; nucleotides not matched to a gene: 9. CDR1 is SGHRS and CDR2 is YFSETQ in the germline V gene. The CDR3 length is 15 residues. In DNA form, the CDR3 reads TGCGCCAGCAGCTTGAACGGACTAGTCGGGGACGAGCAGTACTTC. It specifies CASSLNGLVGDEQYF.

V gene TRBV30 combines with J gene TRBJ1-1; D gene unclear. Trimming took off 3 bases at V and 0 bases at J, with 17 bases between the two ends. The germline gives CDR1 GTSNPN, CDR2 SVGIG (reference sequence). The CDR3 covers 16 residues. CDR3 residues: CAWRSSRDPMNTEAFF. The CDR3 nucleotides read TGTGCCTGGAGGAGTAGCCGGGATCCTATGAACACTGAAGCTTTCTTT.

V is TRBV5-1 and J is TRBJ2-1, with TRBD1 matching 7 bases. Losses at the gene ends were 4 bases for V and 8 bases for J; bases not matched to a gene: 3. The V gene's germline CDR1 is SGHRS and CDR2 YFSETQ. The CDR3 runs to 12 residues. CDR3 protein: CASSPQGDEQFF. The CDR3 bases are TGCGCCAGCAGCCCGCAGGGGGATGAGCAGTTCTTC.

The J gene is TRBJ1-1, the V gene TRBV4-1; possibly TRBD1 for D (5 bases). The CDR3 is 13 residues long. Trimming removed 4 bases from V and 5 bases from J, with 11 bases in between. CDR1 is MGHRA, CDR2 YSYEKL, per germline. CDR3 residues: CASSLQVRTEAFF. CDR3 nucleotides: TGCGCCAGCAGCCTACAGGTAAGGACTGAAGCTTTCTTT.

This clone was recorded a few times. The chain is built from TRBV2 and TRBJ1-5; D might be TRBD1 (6 bases). Germline CDR1 and CDR2: SNHLY and FYNNEI. The CDR3 length is 13 residues. V was clipped by 6 bases and J by 7 bases, with 13 bases between them. The CDR3: CASRGGGGQPQHF. Here the CDR3 DNA reads TGTGCCAGCAGGGGAGGGGGTGGCCAGCCCCAGCATTTT.

The chain joins TRBV19 to TRBJ1-2, with 9 bases aligning to TRBD1. V trimming: 6 bases; J trimming: 7 bases; junction bases outside the gene matches: 6. Germline V CDR1 and CDR2: LNHDA, SQIVND (reference sequence). This CDR3 has 13 amino acids. In DNA form, the CDR3 reads TGTGCCAGTAGACAGGGGGCGATGGGTGGCTACACCTTC. Translation: CASRQGAMGGYTF.

V is TRBV30 and J is TRBJ1-2; D is undetermined. The ends were cut back, 7 bases at V and 6 bases at J, with 6 bases in the middle. Germline V gives CDR1 GTSNPN, CDR2 SVGIG (reference sequence). The CDR3 length is 9 residues. The CDR3 nucleotides are TGTGCCTCCTCGGATGGCTACACCTTC. Protein sequence: CASSDGYTF.

This chain uses TRBV7-9 with TRBJ1-4, with TRBD1 identical over 7 bases. The CDR3 totals 15 residues. Trimming at V came to 5 bases and at J to 3 bases, leaving 6 bases not matched to a gene. Germline V gene data show CDR1 as SEHNR and CDR2 as FQNEAQ (reference sequence). The CDR3 nucleotides are TGTGCCAGCAGCACACAGACAGGGCCTAATGAAAAACTGTTTTTT. It codes for CASSTQTGPNEKLFF. The variable domain in full, completed from reference TRBV7-9 and TRBJ1-4, reads DTGVSQNPRHKITKRGQNVTFRCDPISEHNRLYWYRQTLGQGPEFLTYFQNEAQLEKSRLLSDRFSAERPKGSFSTLEIQRTEQGDSAMYLCASSTQTGPNEKLFFGSGTQLSVL.

This sequence joins TRBV18 and TRBJ2-5; 11 positions agree with TRBD2. Germline V gene data show CDR1 as KGHSH and CDR2 as LQKENI. The CDR3 extends over 18 amino acids. V shed 3 bases and J 2 bases; nucleotides not matched to a gene: 11. The CDR3 bases are TGTGCCAGCTCACCTTGGCTAGCGGGGGGCCGGGATCAAGAGACCCAGTACTTC. Its translation is CASSPWLAGGRDQETQYF.

Only a few counts were recorded for this clone. In nucleotides, the CDR3 is TGTGCCAGCAGCCAAGATCGGGCTAGCGGGGGTAGCACAGATACGCAGTATTTT. Translated, it gives CASSQDRASGGSTDTQYF. The chain joins TRBV4-2 to TRBJ2-3, with 10 nucleotides matching TRBD2. With V trimmed by 0 bases and J by 0 bases, 6 bases remained unmatched. Per the germline V gene, CDR1 is LGHNA and CDR2 is YNFKEQ. The CDR3 extends over 18 amino acids.

CDR3 sequence: CASSLPFGGGYGYTF. CDR3 DNA sequence: TGTGCCAGCAGCTTACCCTTCGGGGGGGGCTATGGCTACACCTTC. The chain combines TRBV7-2 with TRBJ1-2; maybe TRBD1 (5 bases). V was shortened by 2 bases and J by 4 bases, with 14 bases between the two germline ends. Germline CDR1 SGHTA, CDR2 FQGNSA. The CDR3 runs 15 residues.

This clone was picked up one time. The chain uses TRBV11-2 and TRBJ2-7; tentatively, D is TRBD2 (5 bases). The CDR3 is 15 residues long. The germline CDR1 and CDR2 sequences are SGHAT and FQNNGV. The ends were cut back, 5 bases at V and 0 bases at J, with 14 bases in the middle. CDR3 loop: CASSVGLGSSYEQYF. The CDR3 nucleotides are TGTGCCAGCAGCGTGGGTCTGGGGAGCTCCTACGAGCAGTACTTC.

V is TRBV6-1 and J is TRBJ2-1, with 7 bases identical to TRBD2. The V gene's germline CDR1 is MNHNS and CDR2 SASEGT. The CDR3 has 15 residues. With V trimmed by 5 bases and J by 2 bases, 6 bases remained unmatched. The CDR3 DNA is TGTGCCAGCAGTCTCCGGGACTATACCTACAATGAGCAGTTCTTC. Translating it yields CASSLRDYTYNEQFF.

The J gene is TRBJ2-1, the V gene TRBV19, with 8 positions matching TRBD1. From germline, CDR1 is LNHDA and CDR2 SQIVND (reference sequence). Trimming cost V 1 base and J 6 bases; bases outside gene matches: 8. The CDR3 is made up of 16 amino acids. The CDR3, as DNA: TGTGCCAGTAGTATAGGGGGCAGGGGGCAGCGCAATGAGCAGTTCTTC. Its protein product is CASSIGGRGQRNEQFF.

The gene calls are TRBV29-1 and TRBJ2-2; 10 positions agree with TRBD1. CDR1 and CDR2 from the germline V gene are SQVTM and ANQGSEA. This CDR3 comprises 14 residues. With 7 bases clipped from V and 2 bases from J, the junction kept 4 bases outside the gene matches. CDR3 coding DNA: TGCAGCGCCTTGACAGGGGGCAACACCGGGGAGCTGTTTTTT. This sequence encodes CSALTGGNTGELFF.

The chain links TRBV5-1 to TRBJ1-3; D possibly corresponds to TRBD1 (6 bases). Trimming removed 4 bases from V and 0 bases from J, with 17 bases in between. Germline lookup yields CDR1 SGHRS and CDR2 YFSETQ. This CDR3 region has 17 residues. CDR3 bases: TGCGCCAGCAGCCCTCAGACAGGTACCGGCTCTGGAAACACCATATATTTT. Translation: CASSPQTGTGSGNTIYF.

The chain employs TRBV19 and TRBJ2-1; 9 positions agree with TRBD2. Trimming took 6 bases from V and 7 from J; bases not matched to a gene: 4. Germline V gene sequence: CDR1 LNHDA, CDR2 SQIVND (reference sequence). The CDR3 loop spans 13 amino acids. The CDR3: CASRMAGGNEQFF. The CDR3 DNA follows: TGTGCCAGTAGGATGGCGGGGGGGAATGAGCAGTTCTTC. Variable domain in full (rest from reference TRBV19 and TRBJ2-1): DGGITQSPKYLFRKEGQNVTLSCEQNLNHDAMYWYRQDPGQGLRLIYYSQIVNDFQKGDIAEGYSVSREKKESFPLTVTSAQKNPTAFYLCASRMAGGNEQFFGPGTRLTVL.

The gene calls are TRBV5-6 and TRBJ1-2; 7 bases align to TRBD1. CDR1 is SGHDT, CDR2 YYEEEE, per germline. With V trimmed by 5 bases and J by 2 bases, 3 bases remained unmatched. The CDR3 loop spans 13 amino acids. CDR3 DNA sequence: TGTGCCAGCAGAAAGGACAGGAACTATGGCTACACCTTC. Protein: CASRKDRNYGYTF. The whole variable domain, remainder taken from reference TRBV5-6 and TRBJ1-2, is DAGVTQSPTHLIKTRGQQVTLRCSPKSGHDTVSWYQQALGQGPQFIFQYYEEEERQRGNFPDRFSGHQFPNYSSELNVNALLLGDSALYLCASRKDRNYGYTFGSGTRLTVV.

This chain connects TRBV2 to TRBJ1-1, with TRBD1 as a possible D gene (6 bases). The CDR3 runs to 13 residues. V lost 6 bases and J 1 base, leaving 9 bases between the germline ends. Germline V gene lookup returns CDR1 SNHLY and CDR2 FYNNEI. The CDR3 reads CASSWTENTEAFF. The CDR3 DNA follows: TGTGCCAGCAGCTGGACAGAGAACACTGAAGCTTTCTTT.

V is TRBV25-1 and J is TRBJ2-5; TRBD2 matches at 11 bases. V was clipped by 6 bases and J by 4 bases; unmatched bases: 1. The CDR3 loop spans 13 amino acids. Germline CDR1 and CDR2: MGHDK and SYGVNS. The CDR3 loop reads CASRLAGAETQYF. The CDR3 DNA is TGTGCCAGCAGACTAGCGGGGGCAGAGACCCAGTACTTC. The complete variable domain, with remaining parts taken from reference TRBV25-1 and TRBJ2-5, reads EADIYQTPRYLVIGTGKKITLECSQTMGHDKMYWYQQDPGMELHLIHYSYGVNSTEKGDLSSESTVSRIRTEHFPLTLESARPSHTSQYLCASRLAGAETQYFGPGTRLLVL.

The V and J genes are TRBV6-5 and TRBJ1-3, with D uncertain. CDR3 size: 14 residues. Germline V lookup: CDR1 MNHEY, CDR2 SVGAGI. The V end was cut by 10 bases, the J end by 3 bases, with 16 bases between. CDR3 sequence: CATSSEVIGNTIYF. In DNA form, the CDR3 reads TGTGCCACCTCCTCAGAGGTGATTGGAAACACCATATATTTT.

The chain recombines TRBV29-1 with TRBJ2-1; the match to TRBD2 covers 9 bases. Germline values: CDR1 SQVTM, CDR2 ANQGSEA. J was trimmed by 4 bases and V by 8 bases; bases with no gene match: 6. The length of the CDR3 is 13 residues. The CDR3 loop is CSHSSGGYNEQFF. The CDR3 DNA reads as TGCAGCCATTCAAGCGGGGGGTACAATGAGCAGTTCTTC.